The clone carrying this TCR beta chain was seen many times. The V gene lost 1 base and the J gene lost 6 bases, with 10 bases spanning the gap. Germline CDR1 is MNHNS and CDR2 is SASEGT. The CDR3 runs to 15 residues. The data belong to a study of Graves' ophthalmopathy and Graves' hyperthyroidism. CDR3 regions of TCR beta were amplified from RNA transcripts. Second-round multiplex PCR came after first-round RT-PCR with HTBI primers. TCRdb re-derived calls from the multiplex PCR reads in MiXCR, one entry per CDR3 protein. The table records more than 300,000 distinct CDR3 sequences, just over 15% of them present only once.

V gene TRBV6-1 combines with J gene TRBJ1-6; a possible D gene is TRBD1 (6 bases). Material for sequencing was peripheral blood. This sequence was found in a woman aged 18-29 years with stable Graves' hyperthyroidism. The CDR3 reads CASSEVRGSNSPLHF. The DNA for the CDR3 is TGTGCCAGCAGTGAAGTGAGGGGGTCTAATTCACCCCTCCACTTT.